The 9 T cell receptor beta chains below come from one sample, sequenced in a study of regulatory T cells in long-lasting Graves disease. The time point denotes: newly diagnosed GD, antithyroid drugs for less than 3 months. RNA extracted from PBMCs served as the sequencing template. Libraries of TCR beta came from iRepertoire HTBI primers plus Arm-PCR of CDR3 regions. TCRdb reprocessed the multiplex PCR reads via MiXCR and lists one record per CDR3 protein. Counted here are about 200,000 distinct CDR3 sequences, roughly a fifth occurring once; the ten biggest clones make up 12%. The data were also submitted as part of a second study, on T cells in Graves' hyperthyroidism and ophthalmopathy.

Here the sequenced sample was peripheral blood mononuclear cells (PBMCs), taken at new diagnosis, from a patient treated with antithyroid drugs. The receptors stem from a woman aged 25 to 39 with Graves disease.

V and J are TRBV2 and TRBJ1-1; D is perhaps TRBD1 (6 bases). Trimming pared 4 bases from V and 5 bases from J, leaving 23 bases between. There are 17 residues in the CDR3. Germline V gene lookup returns CDR1 SNHLY and CDR2 FYNNEI. The chain's CDR3 is CASSVGRGEKRRTEAFF. In nucleotides, the CDR3 is TGTGCCAGCAGTGTCGGGAGGGGGGAAAAAAGACGGACTGAAGCTTTCTTT.

In DNA form, the CDR3 reads TGTGCCAGCAGTTTATATAACTACGAGCAGTACTTC. Translated, it gives CASSLYNYEQYF. The chain couples TRBV28 to TRBJ2-7; D not resolved. This CDR3 comprises 12 residues. V lost 1 base and J lost 3, with 4 bases in between. CDR1 and CDR2 from the germline V gene are MDHEN and SYDVKM.

This clonotype was detected many times. CDR3 DNA sequence: TGTGCCAGCAGTTTAGCGCCAGGCTCCTACAATGAGCAGTTCTTC. It codes for CASSLAPGSYNEQFF. The chain combines TRBV12-3 or TRBV12-4 with TRBJ2-1; the D is unclear. V was shortened by 0 bases and J by 0 bases, with 6 bases between the two germline ends. The CDR3 extends over 15 amino acids.

This clonotype has a count of ten or more. The gene calls are TRBV27 and TRBJ2-7, with 8 nucleotides matching TRBD1. The CDR3 is 15 amino acids. V lost 4 bases, J lost 3 bases, and 8 bases stayed unmatched. From germline, CDR1 is MNHEY and CDR2 SMNVEV (reference sequence). The CDR3 nucleotides read TGTGCCAGCAGTTCCCCGGGACAGGCCCTCTACGAGCAGTACTTC. Translated: CASSSPGQALYEQYF.

At least ten counts were recorded for this clonotype. This chain uses TRBV20-1 with TRBJ2-1, with TRBD2 matching over 10 bases. This CDR3 has 14 residues. V was clipped by 6 bases and J by 4 bases; unmatched bases: 6. Germline loops: CDR1 DFQATT, CDR2 SNEGSKA (reference sequence). The chain's CDR3 is CSAQSGRDYNEQFF. DNA of the CDR3: TGCAGTGCCCAGAGCGGGAGGGATTACAATGAGCAGTTCTTC.

The chain joins TRBV28 to TRBJ2-3; perhaps D is TRBD1 or TRBD2 (5 bases each). Near its end, the DNA agrees better with TRBJ2-5, so the J call may be wrong. CDR3 length: 16 residues. CDR1 and CDR2 (germline): MDHEN, SYDVKM. The CDR3 DNA sequence: TGTGCCAGCAGTTTTTCGGTCAGGGTAGGAGGAGAGACCCAGTACTTC. It is translated as CASSFSVRVGGETQYF.

This clonotype occurred a few times. The chain links TRBV19 to TRBJ2-7; no reliable D call. CDR1 LNHDA and CDR2 SQIVND come from the germline V gene (reference sequence). The CDR3 covers 14 residues. Trimming stripped 6 bases from V and 2 bases from J, with 14 bases between. The CDR3 spells CASSSRVSPYEQYF. In DNA, the CDR3 is TGTGCCAGTAGCTCAAGGGTGTCGCCCTACGAGCAGTACTTC.

A word on this clonotype: A read error is the likely source, as a far larger clone sits one nucleotide away. The chain recombines TRBV12-3 or TRBV12-4 with TRBJ2-1; D is possibly TRBD2 (5 bases). The CDR3 totals 15 residues. This chain's CDR3 is CASSLGQLEMNERFF. Written as DNA, the CDR3 is TGTGCCAGCAGCTTAGGTCAACTAGAAATGAATGAGCGGTTCTTC.

This clonotype came up many times. The chain carries TRBV7-8 and TRBJ1-2, with no clear D. With 4 bases removed from V and 4 bases from J, the gap between germline ends came to 10 bases. Germline loops: CDR1 SGHVS, CDR2 FQNEAQ. There are 13 residues in the CDR3. The CDR3 DNA reads as TGTGCCAGCAGCTCTACCGGTTTCTATGGCTACACCTTC. Protein sequence: CASSSTGFYGYTF.